Following are 8 T cell receptor beta chains from one sample sequenced in a study of blood T cell repertoires in COVID-19. Repertoires were generated with immunoSEQ multiplex PCR, while TCRdb's copy carries only in-frame clones and drops some. The sample shows 350,000 to 400,000 clones, over 75% of them seen only once. Sequenced material: PBMCs or T cells enriched from blood (not recorded which). Receptor source: a man aged 35 to 55 in a cohort exposed to, infected with or recovered from COVID-19 (not recorded which).

This clone has just one count. The chain has TRBV7-2 and TRBJ1-6; D unresolved. Per germline, CDR1 SGHTA and CDR2 FQGNSA. The CDR3 contains 18 residues. Trimming took off 0 bases at V and 5 bases at J, with 17 bases between the two ends. CDR3 loop: CASSLARFRRKHNSPLHF. The CDR3 DNA follows: TGTGCCAGCAGCTTAGCGCGGTTTCGACGCAAACATAATTCACCCCTCCACTTT.

The rearrangement uses TRBV7-2 and TRBJ2-3; 10 bases match TRBD2. This CDR3 region has 14 residues. Trimming cost V 1 base and J 8 bases; bases outside gene matches: 3. Germline V gene data show CDR1 as SGHTA and CDR2 as FQGNSA. Here the CDR3 reads CASSLELAGSTQYF. The CDR3 DNA reads as TGTGCCAGCAGCTTAGAACTAGCGGGAAGTACGCAGTATTTT.

This clone was counted between two and nine times. CDR3 in amino acids: CASSPGQSYEQYF. The CDR3 DNA follows: TGTGCCAGCTCACCAGGACAGTCCTACGAGCAGTACTTC. This chain joins TRBV18 and TRBJ2-7; TRBD1 might be the D (6 bases). The germline gives CDR1 KGHSH, CDR2 LQKENI. The CDR3 is 13 residues long. V was cut by 2 bases and J by 1 base, with 6 bases left in between.

In nucleotides, the CDR3 is TGTGCCAGCAGTTTTGACAGCCGCAACTACGCAACACTCTATGGCTACACCTTC. It specifies CASSFDSRNYATLYGYTF. The genes are TRBV6-2 or TRBV6-3 and TRBJ1-2; TRBD1 might be the D (5 bases). CDR3 length: 18 amino acids. Trimming pared 4 bases from V and 4 bases from J, leaving 25 bases between. Germline-derived CDR1 and CDR2 are MNHEY and SVGEGT.

This chain's CDR3 is CASSDAGSSYEQYF. The CDR3 DNA reads TGTGCCAGCAGTGACGCCGGGAGCTCCTACGAGCAGTACTTC. This chain uses TRBV2 with TRBJ2-7; TRBD2 is a possible D gene (6 bases). This CDR3 contains 14 residues. From germline, CDR1 is SNHLY and CDR2 FYNNEI. V lost 3 bases and J 0 bases, leaving 9 bases between the germline ends.

The chain uses TRBV6-1 and TRBJ1-3; unclear D gene. Looked up from germline, CDR1 is MNHNS and CDR2 is SASEGT. There are 15 residues in the CDR3. Trimming cost V 3 bases and J 4 bases, with 13 bases left between them. DNA of the CDR3: TGTGCCAGCAGTGATTATAGAGTGAGGGGAAACACCATATATTTT. Translating gives CASSDYRVRGNTIYF.

This chain joins TRBV20-1 and TRBJ1-5; D call uncertain. Germline-derived CDR1 and CDR2 are DFQATT and SNEGSKA (reference sequence). Trimming cost V 3 bases and J 7 bases, with 16 bases left between them. The CDR3 runs 14 residues. CDR3 in amino acids: CSASPALGNQPQHF. Here the CDR3 DNA reads TGCAGTGCTAGTCCCGCTCTCGGGAACCAGCCCCAGCATTTT.

This clone occurred once. The V and J genes are TRBV25-1 and TRBJ1-1; tentatively, D is TRBD1 (6 bases). Deletions cut 4 bases from V and 5 bases from J, with 11 bases between. The germline V gene encodes CDR1 MGHDK and CDR2 SYGVNS. The CDR3 runs 13 residues. The CDR3 DNA reads TGTGCCAGCAGTGTATTAACAGGGACTGAAGCTTTCTTT. It yields the protein CASSVLTGTEAFF.